This T cell receptor beta chain was captured in a study of a mutant IDH1 vaccine in newly diagnosed glioma. Study at large: Beforehand, treatment had been radiotherapy, temozolomide, or both; the majority received both. Week 47 marked visit V13, whereas week 35 marked visit V12.

On this clone itself: No antigen is known for it.

Produced via immunoSEQ multiplex PCR; TCRdb's table is partial and in-frame only. The table includes approximately 34,000 clones, around 90% detected once. The CDR3 consists of 16 residues. Germline V gives CDR1 SGHNT, CDR2 YYREEE (reference sequence). V was clipped by 4 bases and J by 2 bases, with 19 bases between them. The time point denotes: week 47, end of study. Every single dose of the vaccine, 300 ug of mutant IDH1 20-mer peptide, came with topical imiquimod. Patients in the study were vaccinated eight times, receiving shots in weeks 1, 3, 5, 7, 11, 15, 19 and 23. The donors had new WHO grade 3 or 4 astrocytomas; these were IDH1-mutant and ATRX-lost.

Material: PBMCs, obtained from a glioma patient whose treatment included an IDH1 peptide vaccine. The TCR sequence derives from a man aged 35 to 55 with glioma. The J gene is TRBJ2-7, the V gene TRBV5-4; D is perhaps TRBD1 (5 bases). The DNA of the CDR3 is TGTGCCAGCAGCATAGGGGCCGGCGGCATAGCCTACGAGCAGTACTTC. Translation gives CASSIGAGGIAYEQYF.